This T cell receptor beta chain was sequenced during a study of cytotoxic CD8 clonotypes in ibrutinib-treated CLL. CDR1 is SQVTM and CDR2 is ANQGSEA in the germline V gene. This CDR3 is built from 15 residues. The V gene end was trimmed by 4 bases and the J gene end by 2 bases; junction bases not matched to a gene: 7. With sequencing, the targeted depth ranged from 1 in 200,000 to 1 in 1 million T cells. Only in-frame clones appear in the TCRdb table, and some are missing; sequencing was by immunoSEQ multiplex PCR. The sample contains about 85,000 clones, 70% to 80% of which appear only once. V and J are TRBV29-1 and TRBJ1-5, with 8 nucleotides matching TRBD1. The sequencing here drew on PBMCs, taken after 12 months of ibrutinib treatment. This sequence originates from a human donor with chronic lymphocytic leukemia. This CDR3 is CSVGADRAGNQPQHF. The CDR3 bases are TGCAGCGTTGGGGCGGACAGGGCGGGCAATCAGCCCCAGCATTTT.